Listed below are T cell receptor beta chains from one sample, sequenced in a study of Ad26.COV2.S vaccination and SARS-CoV-2 variants. Measured with immunoSEQ multiplex PCR; TCRdb has only the in-frame clones, and not every one. Altogether around 450,000 clones are present, roughly 89% being singletons, with the ten largest covering 2.5%. The material sequenced was peripheral blood, taken in a trial of Ad26.COV2.S vaccine versus placebo. These receptors were taken from a person aged 18-60 years who received the Ad26.COV2.S COVID-19 vaccine or a placebo. The CDR3 runs from the conserved cysteine through the conserved F or W. Each record gives: J gene, D gene, V gene, clone size, CDR3 protein, CDR3 DNA. A D gene is named only where the DNA matches it firmly. Not all rows give a size; the values are once, few, many and, for expanded clones, a class.

>TRBJ2-1|TRBD1|TRBV18|once
CASSPVAGQGFNEQFF
TGTGCCAGCTCACCAGTTGCGGGACAGGGGTTCAATGAGCAGTTCTTC
>TRBJ1-5|TRBD1|TRBV19|once
CASSILGQGVQPQHF
TGTGCCAGTAGTATCCTGGGACAGGGGGTACAGCCCCAGCATTTT
>TRBJ1-2|NA|TRBV7-9|NA
CASSLGRDDYGYTF
TGTGCCAGCAGCTTAGGCCGGGATGACTATGGCTACACCTTC
>TRBJ1-2|NA|TRBV2|few
CASSVRGRGPLGYTF
TGTGCCAGCAGTGTGAGAGGCAGGGGCCCCTTGGGCTACACCTTC
>TRBJ2-2|TRBD2|TRBV5-4|NA
CASSPGTSGITGELFF
TGTGCCAGCAGCCCCGGGACTAGCGGAATCACCGGGGAGCTGTTTTTT
>TRBJ2-1|TRBD1|TRBV7-2|NA
CASSLAIARGRFSEQFF
TGTGCCAGCAGCTTAGCCATCGCCAGGGGGCGCTTTAGTGAGCAGTTCTTC
>TRBJ1-2|TRBD1|TRBV9|NA
CASSVGTGGNYGYTF
TGTGCCAGCAGCGTAGGGACAGGGGGCAACTATGGCTACACCTTC
>TRBJ2-5|TRBD2|TRBV5-4|NA
CASSPSVGGRLQETQYF
TGTGCCAGCAGCCCCTCCGTCGGCGGGAGGCTCCAAGAGACCCAGTACTTC
>TRBJ1-1|NA|TRBV28|NA
CASSLRFEFGEAFF
TGTGCCAGCAGTTTAAGGTTCGAGTTTGGTGAAGCTTTCTTT
>TRBJ1-4|NA|TRBV7-9|once
CASSWGRMPTNEKLFF
TGTGCCAGCAGCTGGGGGCGCATGCCAACTAATGAAAAACTGTTTTTT
>TRBJ2-3|NA|TRBV5-4|NA
CASSLGYTDTQYF
TGTGCCAGCAGCTTGGGCTATACAGATACGCAGTATTTT
>TRBJ2-1|NA|TRBV7-3|NA
CASSSSSLNEQFF
TGTGCCAGCAGCTCCTCTAGTCTCAATGAGCAGTTCTTC
>TRBJ2-1|TRBD2|TRBV4-3|NA
CASSLLGGSSYNEQFF
TGCGCCAGCAGCCTTTTGGGGGGGAGCTCCTACAATGAGCAGTTCTTC
>TRBJ1-5|TRBD1|TRBV2|NA
CASSWDSQQGQPQHF
TGTGCCAGCAGTTGGGACAGCCAGCAGGGTCAGCCCCAGCATTTT